This T cell receptor beta chain was recovered during a study of blood T cell repertoires in COVID-19. After removal of 7 bases from V and 6 bases from J, the junction contained 9 bases not matched to a gene. Germline CDR1 and CDR2: LNHDA and SQIVND (reference sequence). The CDR3 is 15 amino acids. Sequencing used immunoSEQ multiplex PCR; TCRdb keeps in-frame clones, though not all of them. The sample consists of 68,000 or so clones, roughly 87% of them appearing once. The V call is TRBV19, the J call TRBJ2-1; 10 positions agree with TRBD2. Sequencing used peripheral blood. The receptor was derived from a man in his fifties with active COVID-19. CDR3 sequence reads: CASTPGERGGNEQFF. The CDR3, as DNA: TGTGCCAGTACCCCCGGTGAGCGGGGGGGCAATGAGCAGTTCTTC.